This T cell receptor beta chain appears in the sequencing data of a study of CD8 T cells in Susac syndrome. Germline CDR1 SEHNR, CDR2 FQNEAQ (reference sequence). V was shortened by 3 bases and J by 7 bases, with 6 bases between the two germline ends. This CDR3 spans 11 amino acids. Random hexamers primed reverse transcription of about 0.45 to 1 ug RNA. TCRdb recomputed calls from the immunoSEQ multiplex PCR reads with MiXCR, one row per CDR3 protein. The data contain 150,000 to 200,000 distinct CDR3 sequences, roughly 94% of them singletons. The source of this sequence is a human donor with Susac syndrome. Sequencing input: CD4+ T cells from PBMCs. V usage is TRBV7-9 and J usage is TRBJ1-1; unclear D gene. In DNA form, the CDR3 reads TGTGCCAGCAGCTTGGAGGGTGAAGCTTTCTTT. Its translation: CASSLEGEAFF. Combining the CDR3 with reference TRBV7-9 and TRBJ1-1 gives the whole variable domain DTGVSQNPRHKITKRGQNVTFRCDPISEHNRLYWYRQTLGQGPEFLTYFQNEAQLEKSRLLSDRFSAERPKGSFSTLEIQRTEQGDSAMYLCASSLEGEAFFGQGTRLTVV.